The TCR beta chain described here comes from a study of T cell responses to AZD1222 COVID-19 vaccine. Trimming took off 8 bases at V and 4 bases at J, with 20 bases between the two ends. The CDR3 consists of 15 residues. Germline loops: CDR1 SGHVS, CDR2 FNYEAQ. The assay was immunoSEQ multiplex PCR, and TCRdb's table has in-frame clones only and misses some. The sample includes 100,000 to 150,000 clones, roughly 91% of them seen just once. The sample consisted of peripheral blood, taken 28 days after the second AZD1222 dose. The chain links TRBV7-6 to TRBJ2-5, with D perhaps assigned TRBD1 or TRBD2 (5 bases each). This TCR was sampled from an adult who received the AZD1222 COVID-19 vaccine. CDR3 nucleotide sequence: TGTGCCAGCTGCGCCCGACAGAGGGTGGGAGAGACCCAGTACTTC. Its protein product is CASCARQRVGETQYF.